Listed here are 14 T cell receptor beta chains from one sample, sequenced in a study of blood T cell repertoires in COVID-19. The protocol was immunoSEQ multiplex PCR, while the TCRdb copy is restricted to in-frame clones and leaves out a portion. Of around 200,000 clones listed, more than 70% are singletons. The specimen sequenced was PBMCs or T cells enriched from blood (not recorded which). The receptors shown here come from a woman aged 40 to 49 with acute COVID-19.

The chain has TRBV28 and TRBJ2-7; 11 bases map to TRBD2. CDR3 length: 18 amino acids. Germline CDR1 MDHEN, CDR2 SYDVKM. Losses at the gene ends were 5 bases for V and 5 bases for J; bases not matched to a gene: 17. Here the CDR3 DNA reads TGTGCCAGCAGTCCCTGGACTTTTACTAGCGGGGGTGCCCACGAGCAGTACTTC. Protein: CASSPWTFTSGGAHEQYF. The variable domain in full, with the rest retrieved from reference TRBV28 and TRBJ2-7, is DVKVTQSSRYLVKRTGEKVFLECVQDMDHENMFWYRQDPGLGLRLIYFSYDVKMKEKGDIPEGYSVSREKKERFSLILESASTNQTSMYLCASSPWTFTSGGAHEQYFGPGTRLTVT.

CDR3 amino acids: CASSLGRLAGNPEQYF. CDR3 sequence (DNA): TGTGCCAGCAGCTTGGGTAGACTAGCGGGAAATCCCGAGCAGTACTTC. This rearrangement joins TRBV5-4 to TRBJ2-7; 11 bases align to TRBD2. V lost 0 bases, J lost 6 bases, and 8 bases stayed unmatched. The CDR3 runs 16 residues. Germline V gene lookup returns CDR1 SGHNT and CDR2 YYREEE (reference sequence).

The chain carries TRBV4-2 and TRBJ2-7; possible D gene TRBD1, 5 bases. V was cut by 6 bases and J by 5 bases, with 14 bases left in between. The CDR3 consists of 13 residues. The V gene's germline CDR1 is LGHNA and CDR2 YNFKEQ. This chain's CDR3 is CASRRQGNDEQYF. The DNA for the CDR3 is TGTGCCAGCAGACGCCAGGGTAACGACGAGCAGTACTTC.

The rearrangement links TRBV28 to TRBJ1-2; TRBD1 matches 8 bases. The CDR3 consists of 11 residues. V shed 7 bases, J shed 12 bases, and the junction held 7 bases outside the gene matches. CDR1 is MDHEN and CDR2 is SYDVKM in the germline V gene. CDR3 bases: TGTGCCAGCACAGGACAGGGTACAAACACCTTC. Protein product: CASTGQGTNTF.

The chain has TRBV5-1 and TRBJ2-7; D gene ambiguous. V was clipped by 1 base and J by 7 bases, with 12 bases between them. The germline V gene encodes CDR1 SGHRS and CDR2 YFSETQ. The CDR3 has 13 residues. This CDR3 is CASSLTSAREQYF. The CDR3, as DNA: TGCGCCAGCAGCTTGACGTCAGCGAGGGAGCAGTACTTC.

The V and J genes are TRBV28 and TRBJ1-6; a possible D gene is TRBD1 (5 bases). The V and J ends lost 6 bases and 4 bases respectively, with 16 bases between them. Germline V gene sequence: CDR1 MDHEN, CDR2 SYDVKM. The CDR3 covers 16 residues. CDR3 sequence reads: CASREAGPAYNSPLHF. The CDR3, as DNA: TGTGCCAGCAGAGAGGCGGGACCCGCTTATAATTCACCCCTCCACTTT.

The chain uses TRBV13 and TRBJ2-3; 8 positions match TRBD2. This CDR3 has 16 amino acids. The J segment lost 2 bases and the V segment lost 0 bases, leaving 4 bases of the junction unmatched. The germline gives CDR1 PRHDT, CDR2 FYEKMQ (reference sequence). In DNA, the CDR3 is TGTGCCAGCAGCTTAGGCGGGGGGGGAGACACAGATACGCAGTATTTT. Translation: CASSLGGGGDTDTQYF.

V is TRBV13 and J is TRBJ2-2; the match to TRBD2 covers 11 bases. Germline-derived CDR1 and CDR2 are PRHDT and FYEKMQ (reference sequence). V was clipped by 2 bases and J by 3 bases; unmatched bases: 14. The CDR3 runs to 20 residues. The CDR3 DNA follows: TGTGCCAGCAGCTTATATTACCGAGCTAGCGGGAGGACCCACACCGGGGAGCTGTTTTTT. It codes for CASSLYYRASGRTHTGELFF.

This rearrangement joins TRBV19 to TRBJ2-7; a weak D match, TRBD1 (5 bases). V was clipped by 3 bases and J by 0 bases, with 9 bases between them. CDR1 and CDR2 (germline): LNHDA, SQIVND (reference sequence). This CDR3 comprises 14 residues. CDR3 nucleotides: TGTGCCAGTAGTATCCAGGGCCTCTCCTACGAGCAGTACTTC. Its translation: CASSIQGLSYEQYF.

CDR3 DNA: TGTGCCAGCAGCCCCCGGGAGGGTGGGCACACTGAAGCTTTCTTT. It is translated as CASSPREGGHTEAFF. The rearrangement uses TRBV4-2 and TRBJ1-1; unclear D gene. Looked up from germline, CDR1 is LGHNA and CDR2 is YNFKEQ. The germline V and J ends were trimmed by 4 bases and 3 bases, with 15 bases remaining between them. This CDR3 is 15 amino acids long.

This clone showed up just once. The CDR3 nucleotides are TGTGCCAGCAGCCTTAACAATGAGCAGTTCTTC. Translation: CASSLNNEQFF. V usage is TRBV5-4 and J usage is TRBJ2-1; D call uncertain. CDR1 and CDR2 (germline): SGHNT, YYREEE (reference sequence). The CDR3 sequence is 11 residues long. Trimming took 4 bases from V and 5 from J, leaving 4 bases between them. The full variable domain, rest sourced from reference TRBV5-4 and TRBJ2-1, is ETGVTQSPTHLIKTRGQQVTLRCSSQSGHNTVSWYQQALGQGPQFIFQYYREEENGRGNFPPRFSGLQFPNYSSELNVNALELDDSALYLCASSLNNEQFFGPGTRLTVL.

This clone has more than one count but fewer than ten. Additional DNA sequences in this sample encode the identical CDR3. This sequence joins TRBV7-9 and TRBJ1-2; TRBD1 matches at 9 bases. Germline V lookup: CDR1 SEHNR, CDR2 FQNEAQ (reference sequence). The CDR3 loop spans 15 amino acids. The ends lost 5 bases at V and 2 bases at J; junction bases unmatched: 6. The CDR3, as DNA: TGTGCCAGCAGCCCCTCGGGACAGGGAAACTATGGCTACACCTTC. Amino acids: CASSPSGQGNYGYTF.

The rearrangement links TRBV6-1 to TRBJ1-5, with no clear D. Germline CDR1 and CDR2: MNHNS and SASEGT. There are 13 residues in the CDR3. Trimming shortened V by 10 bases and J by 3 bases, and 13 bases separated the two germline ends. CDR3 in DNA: TGTGCCACGAGATCGGTATCCAATCAGCCCCAGCATTTT. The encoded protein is CATRSVSNQPQHF.

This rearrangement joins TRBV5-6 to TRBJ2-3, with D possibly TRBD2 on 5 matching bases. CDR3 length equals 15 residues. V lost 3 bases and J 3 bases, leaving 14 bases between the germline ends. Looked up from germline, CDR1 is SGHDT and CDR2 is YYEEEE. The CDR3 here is CASSSRRGTTDTQYF. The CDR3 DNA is TGTGCCAGCAGCTCAAGACGGGGTACGACAGATACGCAGTATTTT. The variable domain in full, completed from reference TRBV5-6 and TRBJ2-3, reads DAGVTQSPTHLIKTRGQQVTLRCSPKSGHDTVSWYQQALGQGPQFIFQYYEEEERQRGNFPDRFSGHQFPNYSSELNVNALLLGDSALYLCASSSRRGTTDTQYFGPGTRLTVL.